Listed below are T cell receptor beta chains from one sample, sequenced in a study of blood T cell repertoires in COVID-19. Clones were read by immunoSEQ multiplex PCR, and TCRdb kept only the in-frame ones, dropping some. This sample yields 250,000 to 300,000 clones, of which roughly 90% are seen a single time; 1.1% belongs to the top ten. The material sequenced was PBMCs or T cells enriched from blood (not recorded which). The receptors shown here come from a woman in her 30s who had recovered from COVID-19. The CDR3 runs from the conserved cysteine through the conserved F or W. A D gene is named only where the DNA matches it firmly. Size is stated for part of the rows, as once, few or many counts, or as a class when the clone is expanded.

clone size | J gene | D gene | V gene | CDR3 DNA | CDR3 protein
. | TRBJ2-1 | TRBD2 | TRBV29-1 | TGCAGCACCGGGACTAGCGGGAGGGGATCCTACAATGAGCAGTTCTTC | CSTGTSGRGSYNEQFF
. | TRBJ2-7 | TRBD2 | TRBV18 | TGTGCCAGCTCCGACGGACTAGCGGGTGCCTACGAGCAGTACTTC | CASSDGLAGAYEQYF
. | TRBJ2-7 | TRBD1 | TRBV18 | TGTGCCAGCTCAGAACCCGGGACAGGGATGAACGAGCAGTACTTC | CASSEPGTGMNEQYF
. | TRBJ1-2 | . | TRBV19 | TGTGCCAGTAGCCCTACAGATCCTCCCTCCTATGGCTACACCTTC | CASSPTDPPSYGYTF
. | TRBJ2-2 | . | TRBV2 | TGTGCCAGCAGTGAAAGCGGGCCGAACACCGGGGAGCTGTTTTTT | CASSESGPNTGELFF
. | TRBJ2-7 | TRBD2 | TRBV6-1 | TGTGCCAGCAGTGTGTCAGGCGGGAGGAGCTCCTACGAGCAGTACTTC | CASSVSGGRSSYEQYF
once | TRBJ2-1 | . | TRBV6-5 | TGTGCCAGCAGTTACGGAGCGGGTGAGCAGTTCTTC | CASSYGAGEQFF
. | TRBJ2-2 | TRBD2 | TRBV5-1 | TGCGCCAGCACCTTACTAGCGGGAGGAACCGGGGAGCTGTTTTTT | CASTLLAGGTGELFF
few | TRBJ2-7 | TRBD2 | TRBV6-2/TRBV6-3 | TGTGCCAGCAGCTTTACTAGCGAGAGCTCCTACGAGCAGTACTTC | CASSFTSESSYEQYF
. | TRBJ1-4 | TRBD1 | TRBV7-9 | TGTGCCAGCAGCTTGGACAGGGGAACAACTAATGAAAAACTGTTTTTT | CASSLDRGTTNEKLFF
once | TRBJ2-7 | . | TRBV6-6 | TGTGCCAGCAGTCTCGGACAGCCCGAGCAGTACTTC | CASSLGQPEQYF
. | TRBJ2-7 | TRBD2 | TRBV4-2 | TGTGCCAGCAGCCAAGTGGGAGGGCCGGGGGAGCAGTACTTC | CASSQVGGPGEQYF
. | TRBJ1-1 | TRBD1 | TRBV6-5 | TGTGCCAGCACCCAACCCGGGACAGGGGTCACTGAAGCTTTCTTT | CASTQPGTGVTEAFF
. | TRBJ1-2 | . | TRBV6-5 | TGTGCCAGCAGAGCTCAGGGACTGACCTATGGCTACACCTTC | CASRAQGLTYGYTF
many | TRBJ1-3 | . | TRBV28 | TGTGCCAGCATTAACACGGCGGGCACCATATATTTT | CASINTAGTIYF
. | TRBJ1-2 | TRBD1 | TRBV30 | TGTGCCTGGAGGGGGACAGGGGTTTTATGGTATGGCTACACCTTC | CAWRGTGVLWYGYTF
. | TRBJ1-2 | TRBD1 | TRBV4-2 | TGTGCCAGCAGCCAAGATCAAGACAGGGACGCTGGCTACACCTTC | CASSQDQDRDAGYTF
. | TRBJ2-7 | . | TRBV5-1 | TGCGCCAGCAGCTTTTTTCGGGTAGCGGCCGGCGAGCAGTACTTC | CASSFFRVAAGEQYF
. | TRBJ1-2 | TRBD1 | TRBV27 | TGTGCCAGCAGTTCCCGGGACAGGATCCGCATTATGGGGGGCTACACCTTC | CASSSRDRIRIMGGYTF
. | TRBJ2-2 | . | TRBV13 | TGTGCCAGCAGCTTAAGCGGCTCGAACACCGGGGAGCTGTTTTTT | CASSLSGSNTGELFF
. | TRBJ2-5 | . | TRBV7-9 | TGTGCCAGCAGCTTATCTACAGGGTGGGAGACCCAGTACTTC | CASSLSTGWETQYF
. | TRBJ1-6 | . | TRBV7-8 | TGTGCCAGCAGCTTAGCTGGAGTCGACAATTCACCCCTCCACTTT | CASSLAGVDNSPLHF
once | TRBJ2-3 | TRBD2 | TRBV28 | TGTGCCAGCAGTTTATATAGGGGACTAGCGGGGAGCACAGATACGCAGTATTTT | CASSLYRGLAGSTDTQYF
. | TRBJ2-7 | . | TRBV25-1 | TGTGCCAGCACCTCCAGACTAGTTCCTCCAGAGCAGTACTTC | CASTSRLVPPEQYF
once | TRBJ1-1 | . | TRBV28 | TGTGCCACCATAACCTTGTCGGGGAGGGCTTTCTTT | CATITLSGRAFF
. | TRBJ2-3 | . | TRBV7-9 | TGTGCCAGCAGCTCTTGGGGGGACGGCACAGATACGCAGTATTTT | CASSSWGDGTDTQYF
. | TRBJ1-1 | . | TRBV2 | TGTGCCAGCAGGTCATTACAGGGGAACACTGAAGCTTTCTTT | CASRSLQGNTEAFF
. | TRBJ2-3 | . | TRBV19 | TGTGCCAGTAGTCCTCGGTCTAGCCCCGATACGCAGTATTTT | CASSPRSSPDTQYF
. | TRBJ2-3 | TRBD2 | TRBV7-2 | TGTGCCAGCAGCTTAGCGGCTAGCGGGAGTTGGACAGATACGCAGTATTTT | CASSLAASGSWTDTQYF
. | TRBJ2-5 | . | TRBV3-1/TRBV3-2 | TGTGCCAGCAGCCAAGATACTAGGATGGGGGAGACCCAGTACTTC | CASSQDTRMGETQYF
. | TRBJ1-5 | . | TRBV6-2/TRBV6-3 | TGTGCCAGCAGTTACATGGGAGGGGTTGGTCAGCCCCAGCATTTT | CASSYMGGVGQPQHF
. | TRBJ1-6 | TRBD1 | TRBV11-2 | TGTGCCAGCGGCCCAGGGGGCGACTCACCCCTCCACTTT | CASGPGGDSPLHF
. | TRBJ1-2 | TRBD1 | TRBV28 | TGTGCCAGCAGTATCGGACAGGGGATGGGGTATGGCTACACCTTC | CASSIGQGMGYGYTF
. | TRBJ2-7 | TRBD2 | TRBV6-2/TRBV6-3 | TGTGCCAGCAGTTACCATCTCTCACTCCGACTAGCGGGAGAGGACGAGCAGTACTTC | CASSYHLSLRLAGEDEQYF
. | TRBJ1-6 | . | TRBV7-3 | TGTGCCAGCAGCGCACAGGGTGCTAATTCACCCCTCCACTTT | CASSAQGANSPLHF
. | TRBJ2-1 | TRBD2 | TRBV27 | TGTGCCAGCAGTTTAGCGGGAGTAAGAAATGAGCAGTTCTTC | CASSLAGVRNEQFF